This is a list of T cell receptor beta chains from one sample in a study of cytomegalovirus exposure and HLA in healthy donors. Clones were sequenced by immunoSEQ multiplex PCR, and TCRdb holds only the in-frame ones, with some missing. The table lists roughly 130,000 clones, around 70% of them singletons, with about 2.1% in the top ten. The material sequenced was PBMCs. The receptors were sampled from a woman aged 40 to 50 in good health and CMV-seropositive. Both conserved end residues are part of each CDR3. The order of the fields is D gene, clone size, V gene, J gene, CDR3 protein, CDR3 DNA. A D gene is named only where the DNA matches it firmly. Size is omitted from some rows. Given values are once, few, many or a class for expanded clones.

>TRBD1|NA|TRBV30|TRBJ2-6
CACQGAGANVLTF
TGTGCCTGTCAGGGGGCTGGGGCCAACGTCCTGACTTTC
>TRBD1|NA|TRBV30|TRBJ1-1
CACGTGTIRYTEAFF
TGTGCCTGCGGGACAGGGACGATTCGGTACACTGAAGCTTTCTTT
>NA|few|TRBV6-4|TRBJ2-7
CASSYSEIPPLGQYF
TGTGCCAGCAGTTACTCGGAGATACCCCCTCTGGGGCAGTACTTC
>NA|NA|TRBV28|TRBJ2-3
CASNDSGGRTDTQYF
TGTGCCAGCAATGATAGCGGAGGGCGCACAGATACGCAGTATTTT
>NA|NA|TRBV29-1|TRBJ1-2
CSVDHGGASGYTF
TGCAGCGTTGATCACGGGGGGGCAAGTGGCTACACCTTC
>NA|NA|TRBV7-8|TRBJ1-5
CASSSRGKTASNQPQHF
TGTGCCAGCAGCTCTAGGGGGAAAACGGCTAGCAATCAGCCCCAGCATTTT
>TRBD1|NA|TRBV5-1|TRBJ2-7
CASSLGGTTGIYYEQYF
TGCGCCAGCAGCTTGGGGGGAACGACAGGGATTTACTACGAGCAGTACTTC
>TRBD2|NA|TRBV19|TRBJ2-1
CASSIGTGGRNNEQFF
TGTGCCAGTAGTATAGGGACGGGAGGAAGAAACAATGAGCAGTTCTTC
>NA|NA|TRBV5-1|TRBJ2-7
CASSPRGAGGANYEQYF
TGCGCCAGCAGCCCCCGGGGGGCAGGGGGCGCAAACTACGAGCAGTACTTC
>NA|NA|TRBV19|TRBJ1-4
CASRRQNNEKLFF
TGTGCCAGTAGAAGACAGAATAATGAAAAACTGTTTTTT
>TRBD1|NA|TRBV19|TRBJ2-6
CASIGYRGNSGANVLTF
TGTGCCAGTATAGGCTACAGGGGGAACTCTGGGGCCAACGTCCTGACTTTC
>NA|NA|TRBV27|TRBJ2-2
CASREWANTGELFF
TGTGCCAGCAGGGAGTGGGCGAACACCGGGGAGCTGTTTTTT
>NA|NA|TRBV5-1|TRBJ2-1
CASAEGGRSYNEQFF
TGCGCCAGCGCGGAGGGTGGGAGGTCCTACAATGAGCAGTTCTTC
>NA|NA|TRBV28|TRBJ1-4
CATTRGTTNEKLFF
TGTGCCACCACCCGCGGGACAACTAATGAAAAACTGTTTTTT
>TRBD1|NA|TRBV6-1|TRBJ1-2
CASSGGGGIYTF
TGTGCCAGCTCGGGAGGGGGCGGAATCTACACCTTC
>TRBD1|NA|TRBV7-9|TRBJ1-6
CASSGQGDSPLHF
TGTGCCAGCAGCGGACAGGGGGATTCACCCCTCCACTTT
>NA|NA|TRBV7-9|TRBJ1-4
CASSLARQANEKLFF
TGTGCCAGCAGCTTAGCCCGACAGGCTAATGAAAAACTGTTTTTT
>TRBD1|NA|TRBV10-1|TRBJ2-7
CASSEPGTGNGGNSYEQYF
TGCGCCAGCAGTGAGCCCGGGACAGGGAACGGAGGGAACTCCTACGAGCAGTACTTC
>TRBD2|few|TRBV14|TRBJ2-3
CASSQDFRAGGFTDTQYF
TGTGCCAGCAGCCAAGATTTTAGAGCGGGAGGTTTCACAGATACGCAGTATTTT
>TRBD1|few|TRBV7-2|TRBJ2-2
CAGRTGDTGELFF
TGTGCCGGGCGGACAGGGGACACCGGGGAGCTGTTTTTT
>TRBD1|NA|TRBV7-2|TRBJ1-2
CASSLDRTGLNGYTF
TGTGCCAGCAGCTTAGACCGGACAGGGTTGAATGGCTACACCTTC
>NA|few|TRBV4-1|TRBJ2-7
CASSQEATRGYEQYF
TGCGCCAGCAGCCAAGAGGCAACACGGGGCTACGAGCAGTACTTC
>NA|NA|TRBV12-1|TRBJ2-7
CASSFVEYYEQYF
TGTGCCAGCAGCTTTGTAGAGTACTACGAGCAGTACTTC
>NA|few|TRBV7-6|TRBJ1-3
CASRSLSNTIYF
TGTGCCAGCAGATCCCTGTCGAACACCATATATTTT
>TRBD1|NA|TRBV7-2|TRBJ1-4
CASSPRTGPNEKLFF
TGTGCCAGCAGCCCACGGACAGGCCCGAATGAAAAACTGTTTTTT
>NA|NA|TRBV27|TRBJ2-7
CASREGYLSEQYF
TGTGCCAGCAGGGAGGGCTATTTAAGCGAGCAGTACTTC
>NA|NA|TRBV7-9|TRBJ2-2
CASSLNLANLNTGELFF
TGTGCCAGCAGTTTAAATCTAGCGAACCTCAACACCGGGGAGCTGTTTTTT
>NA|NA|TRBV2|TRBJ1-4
CASIRQSHEKLFF
TGTGCCAGCATTCGACAGTCCCATGAAAAACTGTTTTTT
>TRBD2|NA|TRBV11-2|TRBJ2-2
CASSLTGGTGELFF
TGTGCCAGCAGCTTAACGGGGGGCACCGGGGAGCTGTTTTTT
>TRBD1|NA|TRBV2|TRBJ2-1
CASSENRGQNEQFF
TGTGCCAGCAGTGAAAACAGGGGGCAAAATGAGCAGTTCTTC
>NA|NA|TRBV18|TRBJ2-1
CASSPPGAAGNEQFF
TGTGCCAGCTCACCCCCAGGGGCCGCCGGCAATGAGCAGTTCTTC
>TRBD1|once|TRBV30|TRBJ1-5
CAWSAQQGAGQPQHF
TGTGCCTGGAGTGCCCAACAGGGGGCAGGGCAGCCCCAGCATTTT
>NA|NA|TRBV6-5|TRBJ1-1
CASSHGGTEAFF
TGTGCCAGCAGCCACGGGGGCACTGAAGCTTTCTTT
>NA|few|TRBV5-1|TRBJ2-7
CASSFSWTDTYEQYF
TGCGCCAGCAGCTTTTCCTGGACAGATACCTACGAGCAGTACTTC
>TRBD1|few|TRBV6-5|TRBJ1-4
CASSSKGTEPYEKLFF
TGTGCCAGCAGTTCTAAGGGGACAGAACCTTATGAAAAACTGTTTTTT
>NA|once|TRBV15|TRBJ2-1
CATSREKPGSYNEQFF
TGTGCCACCAGCAGAGAAAAGCCGGGCTCCTACAATGAGCAGTTCTTC
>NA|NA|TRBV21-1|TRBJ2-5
CASSKGRRGGEEETQYF
TGTGCCAGCAGCAAAGGTCGGAGAGGGGGCGAGGAAGAGACCCAGTACTTC
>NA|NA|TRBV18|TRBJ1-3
CASSPIDSSGNTIYF
TGTGCCAGCTCACCTATCGACAGCTCTGGAAACACCATATATTTT
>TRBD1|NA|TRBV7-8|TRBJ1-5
CASSSGTGGNQPQHF
TGTGCCAGCAGCTCCGGGACAGGGGGCAATCAGCCCCAGCATTTT
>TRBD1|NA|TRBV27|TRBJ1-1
CASSPWGAGGMNTEAFF
TGTGCCAGCAGTCCTTGGGGGGCAGGGGGTATGAACACTGAAGCTTTCTTT
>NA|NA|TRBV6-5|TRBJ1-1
CASSSQTGEAFF
TGTGCCAGCAGTTCTCAAACAGGCGAAGCTTTCTTT
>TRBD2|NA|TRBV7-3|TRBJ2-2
CASSTGLAGVSTGELFF
TGTGCCAGCAGCACTGGACTAGCGGGAGTAAGCACCGGGGAGCTGTTTTTT
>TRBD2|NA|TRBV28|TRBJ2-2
CASIQGGSSGELFF
TGTGCCAGCATCCAGGGCGGGAGCTCCGGGGAGCTGTTTTTT
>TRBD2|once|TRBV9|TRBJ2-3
CASSVSTSGITDTQYF
TGTGCCAGCAGCGTATCTACTAGCGGGATCACAGATACGCAGTATTTT
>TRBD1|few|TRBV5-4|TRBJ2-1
CASSLAGTDGEQFF
TGTGCCAGCAGCTTGGCCGGGACAGACGGTGAGCAGTTCTTC
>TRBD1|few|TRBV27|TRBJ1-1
CASRWRPGQGKSRENTEAFF
TGTGCCAGCAGATGGCGTCCGGGACAGGGTAAGTCCAGAGAGAACACTGAAGCTTTCTTT
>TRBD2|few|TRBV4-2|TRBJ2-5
CASSQEGLGLQETQYF
TGTGCCAGCAGCCAAGAAGGACTGGGACTACAAGAGACCCAGTACTTC
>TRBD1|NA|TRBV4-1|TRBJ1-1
CASSPDRGRMNTEAFF
TGCGCCAGCAGCCCCGACAGGGGGCGAATGAACACTGAAGCTTTCTTT
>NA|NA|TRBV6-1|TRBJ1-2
CASRGGPLGSGYTF
TGTGCCAGCAGGGGGGGGCCTTTGGGGAGTGGCTACACCTTC
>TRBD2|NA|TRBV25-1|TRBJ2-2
CASSEHGGGLTGELFF
TGTGCCAGCAGTGAACACGGGGGGGGCCTAACCGGGGAGCTGTTTTTT
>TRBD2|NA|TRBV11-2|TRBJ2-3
CASSLVLSGRGGTQYF
TGTGCCAGCAGCTTAGTGCTTAGCGGGAGAGGGGGTACGCAGTATTTT
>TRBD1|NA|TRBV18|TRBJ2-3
CASSPTGTGWGDTQYF
TGTGCCAGCTCACCGACCGGGACAGGGTGGGGAGATACGCAGTATTTT
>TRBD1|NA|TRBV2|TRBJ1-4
CASRKPGQGAWEKLFF
TGTGCCAGCAGGAAACCGGGACAGGGGGCTTGGGAAAAACTGTTTTTT
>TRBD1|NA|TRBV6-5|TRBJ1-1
CASSYQTGLLTEAFF
TGTGCCAGCAGTTACCAGACAGGGCTTCTCACTGAAGCTTTCTTT
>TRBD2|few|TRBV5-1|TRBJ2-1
CASSLGTSPSYNEQFF
TGCGCCAGCAGCTTGGGGACTAGCCCATCCTACAATGAGCAGTTCTTC
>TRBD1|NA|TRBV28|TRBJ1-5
CASSSPFDRGSQPQHF
TGTGCCAGCAGTTCGCCCTTCGACAGGGGATCTCAGCCCCAGCATTTT
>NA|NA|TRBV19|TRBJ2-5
CASSNRAAGPQYF
TGTGCCAGTAGTAACCGGGCCGCGGGGCCCCAGTACTTC
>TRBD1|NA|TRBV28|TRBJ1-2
CASSFQGAPDTRGYTF
TGTGCCAGCAGTTTTCAGGGGGCTCCAGATACGCGGGGCTACACCTTC
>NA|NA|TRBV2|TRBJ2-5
CASSPTGERTQYF
TGTGCCAGCAGCCCCACAGGCGAGAGGACCCAGTACTTC
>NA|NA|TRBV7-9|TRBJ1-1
CAIHRSNTEAFF
TGTGCCATACACAGGTCGAACACTGAAGCTTTCTTT